This TCR beta chain was sequenced during a study of regulatory T cells in long-lasting Graves disease. Germline V lookup: CDR1 SGHAT, CDR2 FQNNGV. Trimming removed 5 bases from V and 5 bases from J, with 15 bases in between. CDR3 length: 14 amino acids. Libraries of TCR beta came from iRepertoire HTBI primers plus Arm-PCR of CDR3 regions. TCRdb re-called the multiplex PCR reads with MiXCR, one entry per CDR3 protein. The sample consists of 500,000 to 700,000 distinct CDR3 sequences, around 30% of them appearing once. Specified time point: persistent/refractory GD, antithyroid drugs over 5 years with positive TRAb. Extracted RNA from PBMCs served as the source of the TCR library. By American Thyroid Association guidelines, Graves' disease was diagnosed in the cohort.

The chain uses TRBV11-2 and TRBJ1-2; tentatively, D is TRBD1 (6 bases). The input for sequencing was peripheral blood mononuclear cells (PBMCs), taken when the disease was refractory, from a patient treated with antithyroid drugs. This clonotype originated in a female donor with Graves disease. The CDR3 protein is CASSPILTGYGYTF. In DNA form, the CDR3 reads TGTGCCAGCAGCCCCATTTTAACAGGGTATGGCTACACCTTC.